Sequencing of this T cell receptor (beta chain) was carried out in a study of a mutant IDH1 vaccine in newly diagnosed glioma. Study background: Onset of vaccination occurred 4-6 weeks following radiotherapy alone, or with temozolomide cycles. Previous treatment comprised radiotherapy, temozolomide, or both, mostly both. The week-35 safety follow-up was V12, and the week-47 study end was V13.

Time point meaning: week 35, safety follow-up. The investigators gave 300 ug of mutant IDH1 20-mer peptide in each vaccine dose, together with topical imiquimod. Eight vaccine doses were administered to patients at weeks 1, 3, 5, 7, 11, 15, 19 and 23. With respect to this clone: The antigen is unknown. At one end the junction does not follow the germline gene, possibly because of a read error.

CDR3 length equals 13 residues. Looked up from germline, CDR1 is LNHDA and CDR2 is SQIVND (reference sequence). Clones were sequenced by immunoSEQ multiplex PCR, and TCRdb holds only the in-frame ones, with some missing. The sample contains under 60,000 clones, 76% of which appear only once. This sample comprised PBMCs, obtained from a glioma patient whose treatment included an IDH1 peptide vaccine. The chain carries TRBV19 and TRBJ2-5, with no clear D. The clonotype comes from a man in his forties with glioma. The CDR3 loop is CASSVDRGETQYF. The CDR3 DNA sequence: TGTGCCAGTAGTGTAGACCGTGGGGAGACCCAGTACTTC.